Given below is one T cell receptor beta chain in context. What it recognizes is unknown. The sample belongs to a study of blood T cells in healthy people across ages. Study-wide points: A strong correlation between TCR beta diversity and naive T cell percentage was seen.

With a J-beta primer mix and a sample-barcoded 5' primer, a second PCR ran about 7 to 12 cycles. Each CDR3 protein is one row after TCRdb ran MiXCR on the 5' RACE reads. The table has approximately 600,000 distinct CDR3 sequences, approximately 59% seen once. Looked up from germline, CDR1 is MNHNS and CDR2 is SASEGT. The CDR3 sequence is 15 residues long. The trim removed 2 bases at V and 1 base at J, leaving 4 bases unmatched. Isolated per sample were at least 7 million PBMCs. The chain uses TRBV6-1 and TRBJ1-2; 7 nucleotides align to TRBD1. The origin of this receptor is a man in his sixties in good health. The source material was blood. The CDR3 protein is CASSEWPGGNYGYTF. The DNA for the CDR3 is TGTGCCAGCAGTGAATGGCCAGGGGGTAACTATGGCTACACCTTC.